This T cell receptor beta chain was documented in a study of radiotherapy plus CTLA-4 blockade in lung cancer listed by TCRdb under 2018. About the full investigation: Among the enrolled patients, about 19% had an objective response, and about 30% reached disease control. Study-wide findings and limitations: Early dynamic changes in blood T cell clones, together with increased serum interferon-beta after radiation, were reported as the strongest predictors of response. After treatment with radiotherapy and ipilimumab, TCR clones that originated in tumors expanded in peripheral blood.

As for this clone: Its target antigen remains unknown. Per-base qualities were not stored, and no clone one base away is much larger.

The study evaluated CTLA-4 blockade (ipilimumab) given together with focal radiation therapy in patients who had chemo-refractory metastatic non-small-cell lung cancer. The library was built by means of the immunoSEQ multiplex PCR assay. Here the immuneACCESS table is served through TCRdb, limited to in-frame sequences with V and J called. Missing clones are a known gap in these copies; in checked studies unresolved V genes cover under half, and the rest lacks a known reason. Within this sample are about 82,000 clones, with about three quarters of them counted one time only. More than 13% of the sample rests with the top ten. Sequencing was performed on peripheral blood, taken from a patient treated with radiotherapy plus ipilimumab. This receptor was obtained from a human donor with non-small cell lung cancer that progressed on radiotherapy plus ipilimumab.

The CDR3 here reads CASSEVGGAGNSPLHF. The DNA sequence is given as TGTGCCAGCAGTGAAGTAGGAGGGGCTGGAAATTCACCCCTCCACTTT. This chain joins TRBV2 to TRBJ1-6; the D gene is perhaps TRBD1, on 5 matching bases. V was cut back by 1 base and J by 7 bases, leaving a gap of 14 bases between them. From a lookup of the germline V gene, CDR1 and CDR2 are SNHLY and FYNNEI. The CDR3 covers 16 residues, taking in both the cysteine and the phenylalanine. Only the CDR3 region is kept as DNA, spanning 48 bases read in frame from base 1.